These 2 T cell receptor beta chains were sequenced from one sample in a study of blood T cells in healthy people across ages (dated by TCRdb to about 2015). Libraries came from 5' RACE. Sequenced on an Illumina HiSeq 2500. A second PCR of about 7 to 12 cycles was run with a J-beta primer mix and a sample-barcoded 5' primer. TCRdb applied fastp at Q25 and MiXCR to the public reads, then kept only in-frame beta chains. Identical CDR3 proteins give one entry, which carries the most common genes and DNA. Recorded for this sample are approximately 1.5 million distinct CDR3 sequences; about 31% of them occurred a single time. Of the sample, about 11% falls within the top ten clones. Sequencing was carried out using blood. These receptors all come from a woman in her 30s in good health.

This clonotype was counted a few times. V gene TRBV20-1 combines with J gene TRBJ2-1; possibly TRBD1 or TRBD2 for D (5 bases each). There are 13 residues in the CDR3. V dropped 1 base and J dropped 7 bases, with 11 bases sitting between them. Per germline, CDR1 DFQATT and CDR2 SNEGSKA (reference sequence). CDR3 DNA sequence: TGCAGTGCTAGAGGGTTGGGGGAGAATGAGCAGTTCTTC. The encoded protein is CSARGLGENEQFF.

V gene TRBV20-1 combines with J gene TRBJ1-6, with D perhaps matching TRBD1 (5 bases). The V end lost 2 bases, the J end lost 7 bases, and 24 bases lay between the germline ends. The germline CDR1 and CDR2 sequences are DFQATT and SNEGSKA (reference sequence). There are 18 residues in the CDR3. The CDR3 nucleotides are TGCAGTGCTAGAAGCCCGGGGTCAGGGTTCGAGGAAAATTCACCCCTCCACTTT. Protein product: CSARSPGSGFEENSPLHF.